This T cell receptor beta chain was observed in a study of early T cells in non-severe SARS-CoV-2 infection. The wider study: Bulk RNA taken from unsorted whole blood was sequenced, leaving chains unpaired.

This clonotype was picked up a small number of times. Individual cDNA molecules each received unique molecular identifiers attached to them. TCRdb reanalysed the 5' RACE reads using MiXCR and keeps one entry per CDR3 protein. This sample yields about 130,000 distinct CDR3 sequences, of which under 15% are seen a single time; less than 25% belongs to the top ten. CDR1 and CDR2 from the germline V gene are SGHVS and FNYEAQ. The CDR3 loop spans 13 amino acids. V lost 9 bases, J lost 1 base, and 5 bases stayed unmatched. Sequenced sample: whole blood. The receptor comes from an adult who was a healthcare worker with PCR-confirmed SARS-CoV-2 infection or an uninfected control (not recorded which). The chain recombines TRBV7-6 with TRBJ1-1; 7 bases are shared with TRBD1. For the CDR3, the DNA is TGTGCCAGTCAGGGGGGCGAGAACACTGAAGCTTTCTTT. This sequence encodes CASQGGENTEAFF.